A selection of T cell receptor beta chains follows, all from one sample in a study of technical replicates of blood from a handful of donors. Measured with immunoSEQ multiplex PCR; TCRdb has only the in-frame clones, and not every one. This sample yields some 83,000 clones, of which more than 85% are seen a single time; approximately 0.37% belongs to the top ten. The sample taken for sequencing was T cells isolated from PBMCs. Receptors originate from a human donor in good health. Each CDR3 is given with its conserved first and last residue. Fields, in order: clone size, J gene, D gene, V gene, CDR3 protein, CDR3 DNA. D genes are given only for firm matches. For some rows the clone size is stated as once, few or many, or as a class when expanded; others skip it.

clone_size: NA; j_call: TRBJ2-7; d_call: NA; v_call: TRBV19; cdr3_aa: CASSIDHGIGEQYF; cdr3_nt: TGTGCCAGTAGTATAGATCACGGGATTGGAGAGCAGTACTTC
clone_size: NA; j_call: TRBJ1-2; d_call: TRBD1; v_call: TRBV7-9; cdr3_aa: CASSLVGQGRGYGYTF; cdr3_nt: TGTGCCAGCAGCTTAGTGGGACAGGGAAGGGGATATGGCTACACCTTC
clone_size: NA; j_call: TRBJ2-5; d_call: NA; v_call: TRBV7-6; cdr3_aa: CASSLGAGETQYF; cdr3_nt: TGTGCCAGCAGCTTAGGGGCTGGAGAGACCCAGTACTTC
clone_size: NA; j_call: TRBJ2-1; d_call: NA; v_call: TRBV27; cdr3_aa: CASRGRGGFDEQFF; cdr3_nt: TGTGCCAGCAGAGGAAGGGGGGGGTTCGATGAGCAGTTCTTC
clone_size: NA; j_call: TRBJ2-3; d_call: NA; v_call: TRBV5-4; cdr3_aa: CASSFSAGADTQYF; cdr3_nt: TGTGCCAGCAGCTTTTCCGCCGGGGCAGATACGCAGTATTTT
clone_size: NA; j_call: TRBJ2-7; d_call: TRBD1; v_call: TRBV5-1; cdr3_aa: CASSLAKTGGVHEQYF; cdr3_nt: TGCGCCAGCAGCTTGGCGAAGACAGGGGGCGTCCACGAGCAGTACTTC
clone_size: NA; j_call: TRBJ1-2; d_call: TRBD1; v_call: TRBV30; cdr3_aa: CAWSWTGDGGYTF; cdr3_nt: TGTGCCTGGAGCTGGACAGGGGACGGTGGCTACACCTTC
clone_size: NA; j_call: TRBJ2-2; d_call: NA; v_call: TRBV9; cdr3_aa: CASSVGPGQGEAGELFF; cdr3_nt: TGTGCCAGCAGCGTAGGTCCTGGGCAGGGGGAGGCCGGGGAGCTGTTTTTT
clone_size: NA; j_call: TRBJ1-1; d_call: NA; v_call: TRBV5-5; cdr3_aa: CASSARGTEAFF; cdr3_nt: TGTGCCAGCAGCGCCAGGGGCACTGAAGCTTTCTTT
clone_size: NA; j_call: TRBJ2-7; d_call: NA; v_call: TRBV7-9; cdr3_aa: CASSFNENRGKQYF; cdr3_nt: TGTGCCAGCAGCTTCAACGAAAATAGGGGCAAGCAGTACTTC
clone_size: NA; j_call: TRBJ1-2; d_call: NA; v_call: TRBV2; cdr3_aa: CADGGIGYGYTF; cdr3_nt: TGTGCCGACGGGGGGATCGGGTATGGCTACACCTTC
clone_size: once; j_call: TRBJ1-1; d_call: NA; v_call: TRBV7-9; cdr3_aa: CASSHKREGNTEAFF; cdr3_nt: TGTGCCAGCAGCCATAAGCGAGAGGGGAACACTGAAGCTTTCTTT
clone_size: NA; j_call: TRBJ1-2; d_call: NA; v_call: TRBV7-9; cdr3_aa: CASSHQTGRGYTF; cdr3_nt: TGTGCCAGCAGCCACCAAACAGGGCGCGGCTACACCTTC
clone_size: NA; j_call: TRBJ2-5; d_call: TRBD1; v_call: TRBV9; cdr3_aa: CASSISGTGETQYF; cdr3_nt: TGTGCCAGCAGCATTTCCGGGACAGGGGAGACCCAGTACTTC
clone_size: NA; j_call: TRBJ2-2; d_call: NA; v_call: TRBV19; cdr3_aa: CASSILANTGELFF; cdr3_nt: TGTGCCAGTAGTATACTAGCAAACACCGGGGAGCTGTTTTTT
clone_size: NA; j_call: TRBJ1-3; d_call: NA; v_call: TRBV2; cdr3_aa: CASSRDSSSGNTIYF; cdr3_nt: TGTGCCAGCAGCCGAGACAGCTCCTCTGGAAACACCATATATTTT
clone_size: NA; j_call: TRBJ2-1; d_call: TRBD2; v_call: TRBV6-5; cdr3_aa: CASSGTSGIFKEQFF; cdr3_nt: TGTGCCAGCAGTGGTACTAGCGGGATCTTTAAGGAGCAGTTCTTC
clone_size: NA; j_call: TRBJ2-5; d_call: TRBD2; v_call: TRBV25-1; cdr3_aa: CASSMRLAGETQYF; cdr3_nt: TGTGCCAGCAGTATGAGACTAGCAGGAGAGACCCAGTACTTC
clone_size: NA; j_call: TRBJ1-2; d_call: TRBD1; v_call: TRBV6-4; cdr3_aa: CASPRDRGDGYTF; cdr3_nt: TGTGCCAGCCCCCGGGACAGGGGAGATGGCTACACCTTC
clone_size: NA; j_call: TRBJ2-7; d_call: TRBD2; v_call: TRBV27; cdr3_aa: CASSLWGAAGEVLPYEQYF; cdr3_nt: TGTGCCAGCAGTTTATGGGGGGCAGCGGGAGAAGTGCTCCCCTACGAGCAGTACTTC
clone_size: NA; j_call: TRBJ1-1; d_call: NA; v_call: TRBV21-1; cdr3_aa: CASRKGQGKTEAFF; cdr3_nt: TGTGCCAGCAGAAAGGGACAGGGGAAAACTGAAGCTTTCTTT
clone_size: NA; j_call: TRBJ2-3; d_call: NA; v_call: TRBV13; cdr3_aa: CASSLGMAENTDTQYF; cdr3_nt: TGTGCCAGCAGCTTAGGGATGGCGGAAAACACAGATACGCAGTATTTT
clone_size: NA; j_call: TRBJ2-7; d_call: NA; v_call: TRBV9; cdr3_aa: CASSVERTTVGEQYF; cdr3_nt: TGTGCCAGCAGCGTAGAGAGGACTACCGTTGGGGAGCAGTACTTC
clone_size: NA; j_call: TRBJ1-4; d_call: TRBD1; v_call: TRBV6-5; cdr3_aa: CASAGTGYEKLFF; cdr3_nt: TGTGCCAGCGCCGGGACAGGGTACGAAAAACTGTTTTTT
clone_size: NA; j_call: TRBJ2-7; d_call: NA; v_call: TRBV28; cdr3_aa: CASSRPRYEQYF; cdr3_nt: TGTGCCAGCAGCCGCCCGCGCTACGAGCAGTACTTC
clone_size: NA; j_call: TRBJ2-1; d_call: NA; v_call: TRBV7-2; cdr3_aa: CASSLAGGSTYNEQFF; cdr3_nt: TGTGCCAGCAGCTTAGCTGGCGGAAGCACCTACAATGAGCAGTTCTTC
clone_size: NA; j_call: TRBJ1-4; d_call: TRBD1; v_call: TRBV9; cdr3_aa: CASSVGSGTGDEKLFF; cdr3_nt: TGTGCCAGCAGCGTAGGATCCGGGACAGGGGATGAAAAACTGTTTTTT
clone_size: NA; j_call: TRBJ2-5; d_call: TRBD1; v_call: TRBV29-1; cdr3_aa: CSVTGLGETQYF; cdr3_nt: TGCAGCGTGACAGGGTTGGGAGAGACCCAGTACTTC
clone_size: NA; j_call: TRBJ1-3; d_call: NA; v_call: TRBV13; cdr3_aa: CASSLGHAGNTIYF; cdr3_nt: TGTGCCAGCAGCTTGGGACACGCTGGAAACACCATATATTTT
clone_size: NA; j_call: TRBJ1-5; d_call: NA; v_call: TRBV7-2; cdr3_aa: CASSVTYSMNQPQHF; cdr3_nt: TGTGCCAGCAGCGTGACATATTCAATGAATCAGCCCCAGCATTTT
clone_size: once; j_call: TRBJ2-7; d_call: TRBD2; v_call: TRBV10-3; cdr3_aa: CATRGLAGPRNEQYF; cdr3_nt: TGTGCCACCAGAGGACTAGCGGGACCTAGAAACGAGCAGTACTTC
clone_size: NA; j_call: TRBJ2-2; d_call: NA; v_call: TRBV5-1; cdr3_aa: CASSLQSGNTGELFF; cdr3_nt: TGCGCCAGCAGCTTGCAAAGCGGTAACACCGGGGAGCTGTTTTTT
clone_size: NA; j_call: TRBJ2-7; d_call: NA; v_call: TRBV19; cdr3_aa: CASSIRTAPYEQYF; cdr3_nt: TGTGCCAGTAGTATTCGGACAGCACCCTACGAGCAGTACTTC
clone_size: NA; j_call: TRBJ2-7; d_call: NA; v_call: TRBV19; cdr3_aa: CASSIANGGSYEQYF; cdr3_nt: TGTGCCAGTAGTATAGCGAACGGGGGCTCCTACGAGCAGTACTTC
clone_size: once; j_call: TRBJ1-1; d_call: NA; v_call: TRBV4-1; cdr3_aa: CASSPSRAGTEAFF; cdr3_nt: TGCGCCAGCAGCCCGAGCAGGGCTGGCACTGAAGCTTTCTTT
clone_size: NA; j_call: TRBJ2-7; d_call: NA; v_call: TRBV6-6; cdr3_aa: CASSPGTYEQYF; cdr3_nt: TGTGCCAGCAGCCCGGGTACCTACGAGCAGTACTTC
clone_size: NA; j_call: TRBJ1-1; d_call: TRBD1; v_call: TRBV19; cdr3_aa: CASTKGASGTEAFF; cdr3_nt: TGTGCCAGCACCAAGGGGGCGTCGGGGACTGAAGCTTTCTTT
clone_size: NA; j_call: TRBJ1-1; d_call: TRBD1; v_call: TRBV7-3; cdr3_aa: CASSAGTANTEAFF; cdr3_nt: TGTGCCAGCAGCGCAGGGACAGCTAACACTGAAGCTTTCTTT
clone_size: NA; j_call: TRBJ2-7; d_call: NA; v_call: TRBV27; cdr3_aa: CASNPLGRDSYEQYF; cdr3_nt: TGTGCCAGCAACCCCCTGGGCAGGGATTCCTACGAGCAGTACTTC
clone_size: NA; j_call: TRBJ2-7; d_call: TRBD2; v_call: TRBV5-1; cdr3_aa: CASKATSGDLYEQYF; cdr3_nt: TGCGCCAGCAAGGCCACTAGCGGGGACCTCTACGAGCAGTACTTC
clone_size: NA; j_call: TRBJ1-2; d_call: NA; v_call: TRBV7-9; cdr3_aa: CASSLAQTYGYTF; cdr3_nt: TGTGCCAGCAGCTTGGCACAGACCTATGGCTACACCTTC
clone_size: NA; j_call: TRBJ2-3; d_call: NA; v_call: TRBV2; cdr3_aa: CATLPQGSYTDTQYF; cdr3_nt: TGTGCCACCTTACCTCAGGGCTCTTACACAGATACGCAGTATTTT
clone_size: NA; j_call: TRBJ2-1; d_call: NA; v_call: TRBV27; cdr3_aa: CASSLISSYNEQFF; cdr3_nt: TGTGCCAGCAGTTTAATTAGCTCCTACAATGAGCAGTTCTTC
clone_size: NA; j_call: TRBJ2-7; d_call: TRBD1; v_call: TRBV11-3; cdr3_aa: CASSSSGTGVYEQYF; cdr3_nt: TGTGCCAGCAGCTCCTCGGGGACAGGGGTATACGAGCAGTACTTC
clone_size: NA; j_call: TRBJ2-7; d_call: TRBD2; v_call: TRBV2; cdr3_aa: CASSYPGTSGRLTYEQYF; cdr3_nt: TGTGCCAGCAGTTACCCCGGGACTAGCGGGAGACTTACTTACGAGCAGTACTTC
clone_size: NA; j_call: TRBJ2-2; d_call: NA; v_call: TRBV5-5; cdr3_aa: CASSSSITGELFF; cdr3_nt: TGTGCCAGCAGCTCTAGTATAACCGGGGAGCTGTTTTTT
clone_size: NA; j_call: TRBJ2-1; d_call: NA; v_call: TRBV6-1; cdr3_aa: CASSEAGSGTYNEQFF; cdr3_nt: TGTGCCAGCAGTGAAGCGGGCAGTGGAACCTACAATGAGCAGTTCTTC
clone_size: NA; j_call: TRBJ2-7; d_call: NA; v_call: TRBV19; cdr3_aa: CASSIQGTASYEQYF; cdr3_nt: TGTGCCAGTAGTATCCAGGGGACGGCCTCCTACGAGCAGTACTTC
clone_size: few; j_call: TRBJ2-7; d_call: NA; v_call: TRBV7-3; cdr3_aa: CASSAELGGEQYF; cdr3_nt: TGTGCCAGCAGCGCCGAACTAGGTGGCGAGCAGTACTTC
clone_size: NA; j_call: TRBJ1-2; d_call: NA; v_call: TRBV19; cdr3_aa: CASSIQGLSNGYTF; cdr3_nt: TGTGCCAGTAGTATCCAGGGGCTTAGCAATGGCTACACCTTC
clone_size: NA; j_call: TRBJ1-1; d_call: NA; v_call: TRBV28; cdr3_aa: CASSLIRGVEAFF; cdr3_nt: TGTGCCAGCAGTTTGATCCGGGGGGTGGAAGCTTTCTTT
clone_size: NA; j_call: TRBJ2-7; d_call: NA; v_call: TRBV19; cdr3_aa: CASSKNRAEVQYF; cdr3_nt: TGTGCCAGTAGTAAAAACAGGGCGGAAGTGCAGTACTTC
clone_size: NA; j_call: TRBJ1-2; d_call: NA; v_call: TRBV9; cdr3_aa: CASSVEDYYGYTF; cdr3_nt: TGTGCCAGCAGCGTGGAGGATTACTATGGCTACACCTTC